This T cell receptor (beta chain) stems from a study of blood T cell repertoires in COVID-19. About the research overall: The analysed material was cDNA or gDNA that came from T cells, B-cell-depleted T cells, or PBMCs.

Source study methods: Nucleated cell counts were estimated from reference gene primer amplification. Using immunoSEQ multiplex PCR, the repertoire was profiled, and TCRdb retains in-frame clones only, with some absent. V, J and clone size were drawn from that table, and D and trimming were deduced from the DNA. This table holds about 300,000 clones, around 83% found once. Germline loops: CDR1 SGDLS, CDR2 YYNGEE. Deletions cut 0 bases from V and 2 bases from J, with 7 bases between. The CDR3 consists of 14 residues. To note about this clone: The sample holds other DNA sequences that translate to the same CDR3.

The chain carries TRBV9 and TRBJ2-3; tentatively, D is TRBD1 (5 bases). This TCR derives from a woman in her fifties or sixties with acute or convalescent COVID-19. Sequences were obtained from peripheral blood. CDR3 sequence: CASSVGQITDTQYF. In DNA form, the CDR3 reads TGTGCCAGCAGCGTAGGACAGATCACAGATACGCAGTATTTT.